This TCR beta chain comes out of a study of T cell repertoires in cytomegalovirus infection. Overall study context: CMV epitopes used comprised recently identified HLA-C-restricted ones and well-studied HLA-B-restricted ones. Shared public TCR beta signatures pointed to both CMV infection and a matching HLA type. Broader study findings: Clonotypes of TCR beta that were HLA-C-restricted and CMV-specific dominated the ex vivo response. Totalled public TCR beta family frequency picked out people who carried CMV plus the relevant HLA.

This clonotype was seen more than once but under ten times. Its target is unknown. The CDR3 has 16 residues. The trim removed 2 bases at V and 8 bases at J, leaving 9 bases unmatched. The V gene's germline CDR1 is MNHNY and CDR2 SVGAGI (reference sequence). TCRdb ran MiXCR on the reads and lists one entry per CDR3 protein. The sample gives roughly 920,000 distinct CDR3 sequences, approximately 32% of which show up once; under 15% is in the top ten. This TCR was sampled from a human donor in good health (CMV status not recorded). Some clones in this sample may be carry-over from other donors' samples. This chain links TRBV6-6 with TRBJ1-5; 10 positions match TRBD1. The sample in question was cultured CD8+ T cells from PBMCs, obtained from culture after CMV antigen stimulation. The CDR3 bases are TGTGCCAGCAGTTACCTGAGGGACAGGGGTTTAAAGCCCCAGCATTTT. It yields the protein CASSYLRDRGLKPQHF.